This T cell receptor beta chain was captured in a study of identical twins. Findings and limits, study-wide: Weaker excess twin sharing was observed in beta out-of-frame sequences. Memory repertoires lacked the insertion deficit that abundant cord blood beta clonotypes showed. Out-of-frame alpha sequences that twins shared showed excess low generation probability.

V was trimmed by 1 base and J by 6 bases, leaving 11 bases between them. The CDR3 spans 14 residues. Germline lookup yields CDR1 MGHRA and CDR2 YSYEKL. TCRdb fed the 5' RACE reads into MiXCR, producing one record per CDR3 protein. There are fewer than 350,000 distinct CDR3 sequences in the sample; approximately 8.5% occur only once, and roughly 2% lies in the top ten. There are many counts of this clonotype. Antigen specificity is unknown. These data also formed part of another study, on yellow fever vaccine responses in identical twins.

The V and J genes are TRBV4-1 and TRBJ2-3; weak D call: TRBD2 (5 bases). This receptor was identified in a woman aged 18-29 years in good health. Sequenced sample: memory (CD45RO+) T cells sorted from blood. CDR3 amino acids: CASSQVIARDTQYF. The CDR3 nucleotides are TGCGCCAGCAGCCAAGTTATAGCGAGGGATACGCAGTATTTT.